One and the same sample provided the 27 T cell receptor beta chains below, sequenced in a study of shared T cell receptors in the human thymus. The table came from immunoSEQ multiplex PCR; TCRdb's copy has only in-frame clones and leaves some out. Here the sample spans about 380,000 clones, approximately 95% being singletons. The source material was thymocytes. All receptors derive from a human donor.

The genes are TRBV28 and TRBJ2-7; D might be TRBD2 (7 bases). V lost 10 bases, J lost 7 bases, and 17 bases lay in between. The CDR3 consists of 12 residues. The germline CDR1 and CDR2 sequences are MDHEN and SYDVKM. CDR3 region: CATLGGAREQYF. CDR3 bases: TGTGCCACCCTTGGGGGGGCGCGGGAGCAGTACTTC.

Details on this clone: One end of the junction does not line up with germline, which may come from a read error. V gene TRBV28 combines with J gene TRBJ2-2; 7 nucleotides agree with TRBD1. From germline, CDR1 is MDHEN and CDR2 SYDVKM. This CDR3 contains 16 residues. This chain's CDR3 is CASSPARGRNIGELFF. CDR3 DNA: TGTGCCAGCAGTCCTGCGAGGGGGCGCAACATCGGGGAGCTGTTTTTT.

The chain joins TRBV27 to TRBJ2-6, with 7 bases matching TRBD1. The V and J ends lost 2 bases and 1 base, in that order; junction bases with no gene match: 17. The CDR3 is 21 amino acids. Germline V CDR1 and CDR2: MNHEY, SMNVEV (reference sequence). The CDR3 DNA reads TGTGCCAGCAGTTTAGGCCTTGGGACAGAGGTCTCAGTTTCTGGGGCCAACGTCCTGACTTTC. Residues: CASSLGLGTEVSVSGANVLTF.

The chain joins TRBV6-1 to TRBJ2-5; 12 bases match TRBD2. Losses at the gene ends were 2 bases for V and 4 bases for J; bases not matched to a gene: 8. This CDR3 has 17 amino acids. The germline V gene has CDR1 MNHNS and CDR2 SASEGT. Here the CDR3 DNA reads TGTGCCAGCAGTGAACGGGCTAGCGGGAGGGCCGGAGAGACCCAGTACTTC. Translated, it gives CASSERASGRAGETQYF.

This rearrangement joins TRBV28 to TRBJ2-7; D call uncertain. The CDR3 totals 15 residues. CDR1 and CDR2 (germline): MDHEN, SYDVKM. The ends were cut back, 3 bases at V and 4 bases at J, with 16 bases in the middle. CDR3 region: CASSFVPGRAYEQYF. In DNA form, the CDR3 reads TGTGCCAGCAGTTTCGTTCCCGGACGCGCTTACGAGCAGTACTTC.

The chain has TRBV7-9 and TRBJ1-2, with 7 bases identical to TRBD1. Germline loops: CDR1 SEHNR, CDR2 FQNEAQ (reference sequence). The CDR3 length is 16 residues. V shed 2 bases, J shed 1 base, and the junction held 7 bases outside the gene matches. The CDR3 here is CASSLPSGTVNYGYTF. DNA of the CDR3: TGTGCCAGCAGCTTACCGTCCGGGACAGTTAACTATGGCTACACCTTC.

The chain joins TRBV5-1 to TRBJ2-3; D gene uncertain. Germline CDR1 SGHRS, CDR2 YFSETQ. Trimming shortened V by 2 bases and J by 2 bases, and 21 bases separated the two germline ends. CDR3 size: 18 residues. CDR3 in DNA: TGCGCCAGCAGCTTCCCCGAACGGGTCGGTACCTACACAGATACGCAGTATTTT. It translates to CASSFPERVGTYTDTQYF.

The chain joins TRBV30 to TRBJ2-3; 8 nucleotides match TRBD1. J lost 6 bases, V lost 1 base, and 9 bases had no gene match. The CDR3 sequence is 15 residues long. Per the germline V gene, CDR1 is GTSNPN and CDR2 is SVGIG (reference sequence). The chain's CDR3 is CAWSEVRGLKDTQYF. The CDR3 nucleotides read TGTGCCTGGAGTGAGGTCAGGGGGCTAAAGGATACGCAGTATTTT.

The rearrangement uses TRBV28 and TRBJ2-5, with TRBD1 identical over 9 bases. With V trimmed by 6 bases and J by 2 bases, 16 bases remained unmatched. Germline values: CDR1 MDHEN, CDR2 SYDVKM. CDR3 size: 18 residues. The CDR3 spells CASSSSEGQGDNQETQYF. CDR3 in DNA: TGTGCCAGCAGCAGTTCCGAGGGACAGGGCGACAATCAAGAGACCCAGTACTTC. The whole variable domain, filled in from reference TRBV28 and TRBJ2-5, reads DVKVTQSSRYLVKRTGEKVFLECVQDMDHENMFWYRQDPGLGLRLIYFSYDVKMKEKGDIPEGYSVSREKKERFSLILESASTNQTSMYLCASSSSEGQGDNQETQYFGPGTRLLVL.

This sequence joins TRBV7-4 and TRBJ2-3; either TRBD1 or TRBD2 may fit D (5 bases each). The CDR3 runs 13 residues. The V end was cut by 3 bases, the J end by 6 bases, with 10 bases between. Germline CDR1 reads SGHVT; CDR2 reads SQSDAQ. This CDR3 reads CASSLGVPDTQYF. The CDR3 DNA reads as TGTGCCAGCAGCTTGGGGGTTCCGGATACGCAGTATTTT.

This clone was seen a handful of times. This chain connects TRBV4-1 to TRBJ2-1; TRBD2 matches 9 bases. The germline CDR1 and CDR2 sequences are MGHRA and YSYEKL. The V segment lost 4 bases and the J segment 5 bases; nucleotides outside the gene matches: 12. The CDR3 extends over 17 amino acids. The CDR3 spells CASSLHQREVGNNEQFF. The CDR3 DNA follows: TGCGCCAGCAGCCTCCACCAGCGGGAGGTGGGGAACAATGAGCAGTTCTTC.

The rearrangement uses TRBV2 and TRBJ2-7, with no clear D. The germline V gene encodes CDR1 SNHLY and CDR2 FYNNEI. The ends were cut back, 1 base at V and 0 bases at J, with 4 bases in the middle. This CDR3 comprises 13 residues. The CDR3 sequence is CASSEENSYEQYF. CDR3 DNA: TGTGCCAGCAGTGAAGAGAACTCCTACGAGCAGTACTTC.

The chain carries TRBV28 and TRBJ2-5; D gene ambiguous. The CDR3 runs 13 residues. The ends were cut back, 3 bases at V and 2 bases at J, with 7 bases in the middle. CDR1 is MDHEN and CDR2 is SYDVKM in the germline V gene. The CDR3 reads CASSFHRQETQYF. CDR3 nucleotides: TGTGCCAGCAGTTTCCACCGGCAAGAGACCCAGTACTTC.

This CDR3 reads CSAEGARRLFF. The CDR3 region has the DNA TGCAGTGCGGAGGGGGCGCGGCGGCTGTTTTTT. V gene TRBV20-1 combines with J gene TRBJ1-4; 7 nucleotides agree with TRBD1. V dropped 6 bases and J dropped 14; count of bases not matched to a gene: 9. The CDR3 extends over 11 amino acids. The V gene's germline CDR1 is DFQATT and CDR2 SNEGSKA (reference sequence).

The gene calls are TRBV5-1 and TRBJ1-2; 7 nucleotides align to TRBD1. Per germline, CDR1 SGHRS and CDR2 YFSETQ. The V segment lost 0 bases and the J segment 1 base; nucleotides outside the gene matches: 6. This CDR3 contains 16 residues. The CDR3 DNA sequence: TGCGCCAGCAGCTTGGCTGACAGGGAAGATAACTATGGCTACACCTTC. The encoded protein is CASSLADREDNYGYTF.

The chain employs TRBV5-1 and TRBJ2-1, with TRBD2 matching over 8 bases. The CDR3 contains 17 residues. Trimming at V came to 0 bases and at J to 4 bases, leaving 9 bases not matched to a gene. Germline CDR1 reads SGHRS; CDR2 reads YFSETQ. The CDR3 loop reads CASSLETEAGAYNEQFF. The CDR3 coding sequence is TGCGCCAGCAGCTTGGAAACTGAAGCGGGAGCGTACAATGAGCAGTTCTTC.

The table lists this clone with a count of one. The chain uses TRBV27 and TRBJ1-4; D gene unclear. Deletions cut 10 bases from V and 8 bases from J, with 17 bases between. From germline, CDR1 is MNHEY and CDR2 SMNVEV (reference sequence). This CDR3 comprises 13 residues. CDR3 sequence: CATSRRRGEKLFF. DNA of the CDR3: TGTGCCACCTCCAGGAGGCGAGGAGAAAAACTGTTTTTT.

This rearrangement joins TRBV30 to TRBJ1-5; 8 bases align to TRBD1. With V trimmed by 2 bases and J by 1 base, 19 bases remained unmatched. The CDR3 is made up of 20 amino acids. In germline, CDR1 is GTSNPN, CDR2 SVGIG (reference sequence). CDR3 DNA: TGTGCCTGGAGTTATGCTCGTTCAGGACAGGGTAAGAAGAGCAATCAGCCCCAGCATTTT. Protein product: CAWSYARSGQGKKSNQPQHF.

The genes are TRBV5-1 and TRBJ2-3, with D tentatively TRBD2 (6 bases). Germline CDR1 reads SGHRS; CDR2 reads YFSETQ. The CDR3 has 13 amino acids. Trimming left V 2 bases short and J 6 bases short, with 10 bases between. This CDR3 is CASSLIGRDTQYF. In DNA form, the CDR3 reads TGCGCCAGCAGCTTAATTGGGAGGGATACGCAGTATTTT.

The genes are TRBV4-3 and TRBJ2-4; no clear D gene. This CDR3 region has 18 residues. Germline CDR1 reads LGHNA; CDR2 reads YSLEER. V lost 2 bases and J 6 bases, leaving 23 bases between the germline ends. This CDR3 reads CASSQYRSTPVLPNIQYF. The CDR3 DNA reads TGCGCCAGCAGCCAATATAGATCCACCCCCGTCCTCCCAAACATTCAGTACTTC.

The chain recombines TRBV7-9 with TRBJ2-7; a weak D match, TRBD1 (5 bases). Trimming took 3 bases from V and 2 from J, leaving 11 bases between them. CDR3 length: 14 amino acids. CDR1 is SEHNR and CDR2 is FQNEAQ in the germline V gene (reference sequence). CDR3 residues: CASSFVDIAYEQYF. Here the CDR3 DNA reads TGTGCCAGCAGCTTTGTGGACATAGCCTACGAGCAGTACTTC. The full variable domain, in which reference TRBV7-9 and TRBJ2-7 provide the parts outside the CDR3, is DTGVSQNPRHKITKRGQNVTFRCDPISEHNRLYWYRQTLGQGPEFLTYFQNEAQLEKSRLLSDRFSAERPKGSFSTLEIQRTEQGDSAMYLCASSFVDIAYEQYFGPGTRLTVT.

The chain combines TRBV5-6 with TRBJ2-2, with 9 nucleotides matching TRBD1. CDR3 size: 16 residues. V lost 4 bases to trimming and J lost 4 bases; unmatched junction nucleotides: 8. CDR1 is SGHDT, CDR2 YYEEEE, per germline. Here the CDR3 reads CASSPPDRGGTGELFF. For the CDR3, the DNA is TGTGCCAGCAGCCCCCCCGACAGGGGGGGCACCGGGGAGCTGTTTTTT.

The chain joins TRBV2 to TRBJ1-2, with D possibly TRBD1 on 5 matching bases. The CDR3 loop spans 14 amino acids. Between the trimmed V and J ends, which lost 0 bases and 7 bases, there was a span of 12 bases. Germline-derived CDR1 and CDR2 are SNHLY and FYNNEI. CDR3 nucleotide sequence: TGTGCCAGCAGTGAAGCGGGAGGGGCTTCTGGCTACACCTTC. Translation: CASSEAGGASGYTF.

This sequence joins TRBV7-2 and TRBJ2-7; D may be TRBD1 (6 bases). Trimming took 1 base from V and 5 from J, leaving 27 bases between them. CDR1 is SGHTA and CDR2 is FQGNSA in the germline V gene. The CDR3 contains 19 residues. The CDR3, as DNA: TGTGCCAGCAGCTTAGTGGCCCTCTCACACCTGGACAGTCGCAACGAGCAGTACTTC. This translates into CASSLVALSHLDSRNEQYF.

The chain joins TRBV27 to TRBJ2-3, with 9 positions matching TRBD2. Germline V CDR1 and CDR2: MNHEY, SMNVEV (reference sequence). The CDR3 has 16 amino acids. V was clipped by 3 bases and J by 3 bases; unmatched bases: 7. CDR3 in DNA: TGTGCCAGCAGTTTCAAGGGCGGGAGGGCGACAGATACGCAGTATTTT. It translates to CASSFKGGRATDTQYF.

CDR3 region: CAWSVKVLGEQYF. CDR3 DNA: TGTGCCTGGAGTGTCAAGGTTTTGGGCGAGCAGTACTTC. The rearrangement joins TRBV30 to TRBJ2-7; D call uncertain. The V end was cut by 0 bases, the J end by 6 bases, with 12 bases between. The CDR3 is 13 residues long. Germline lookup yields CDR1 GTSNPN and CDR2 SVGIG (reference sequence). Full variable domain (outside the CDR3, taken from reference TRBV30 and TRBJ2-7): SQTIHQWPATLVQPVGSPLSLECTVEGTSNPNLYWYRQAAGRGLQLLFYSVGIGQISSEVPQNLSASRPQDRQFILSSKKLLLSDSGFYLCAWSVKVLGEQYFGPGTRLTVT.

V and J are TRBV6-6 and TRBJ2-5; TRBD2 agrees at 8 bases. CDR1 is MNHNY and CDR2 is SVGAGI in the germline V gene (reference sequence). CDR3 length: 15 amino acids. The J segment lost 1 base and the V segment lost 8 bases, leaving 9 bases of the junction unmatched. The CDR3 protein is CASVIAGSTQETQYF. For the CDR3, the DNA is TGTGCCAGCGTTATAGCGGGAAGTACCCAAGAGACCCAGTACTTC.